The text below deals with one T cell receptor (beta chain). The germline gene is not matched at one end of the junction; a read error may be the cause. The entry originates in a study of blood T cell repertoires in COVID-19. Study summary: Spain, Italy and the United States supplied samples that represented acute and convalescent COVID-19.

Original methodology: Nucleated cell counts were estimated from reference gene primer amplification. Sequencing was performed with immunoSEQ multiplex PCR; in TCRdb, only in-frame clones are kept and a portion is missing. That table gives V, J and clone size, and the DNA gave D and trimming. The sample includes approximately 150,000 clones, just over 85% seen only once; the top ten take about 1.5%. The source material was peripheral blood. The receptor's source is a woman aged 55-69 years with acute or convalescent COVID-19.

CDR3 DNA: TGTGCCAGCAGTTCGGACAGGCCCCGAGGGAGTGTCTTT. Encoded protein: CASSSDRPRGSVF. The chain is built from TRBV12-3 or TRBV12-4 and TRBJ1-1, with 7 bases aligning to TRBD1. This CDR3 region has 13 residues.